The 27 T cell receptor beta chains presented below share a single source sample, sequenced in a study of blood T cells in healthy people across ages. Together with a sample-barcoded 5' primer, a J-beta primer mix was included in a second PCR lasting roughly 6 to 12 cycles. TCRdb re-called the 5' RACE reads with MiXCR, one entry per CDR3 protein. The data hold about 1.7 million distinct CDR3 sequences, with under 30% observed a single time. Sequenced material: blood. The receptor set was obtained from a woman aged 30 to 39 in good health.

The chain couples TRBV3-1 to TRBJ2-5; the D gene is possibly TRBD2 (7 bases). Trimming removed 0 bases at V and 4 bases at J, with 18 bases between. CDR1 LGHDT and CDR2 YNNKEL come from the germline V gene (reference sequence). The CDR3 is made up of 17 amino acids. The CDR3 DNA sequence: TGTGCCAGCAGCCAAGACAATAGTCGGGGGGCCGGAGAGACCCAGTACTTC. The encoded protein is CASSQDNSRGAGETQYF.

This clonotype was seen a few times. The V call is TRBV12-3 or TRBV12-4, the J call TRBJ2-2, with 8 positions matching TRBD1. V trimming: 6 bases; J trimming: 6 bases; junction bases outside the gene matches: 9. The CDR3 length is 15 residues. The CDR3, as DNA: TGTGCCAGCAGGGACAGGGCATTATCGGCCGGGGAGCTGTTTTTT. It yields the protein CASRDRALSAGELFF.

This clonotype was detected only a few times. This chain joins TRBV27 and TRBJ2-5, with TRBD1 as a possible D gene (5 bases). V lost 3 bases and J 3 bases, leaving 8 bases between the germline ends. CDR1 MNHEY and CDR2 SMNVEV come from the germline V gene (reference sequence). The CDR3 runs 13 residues. The CDR3 DNA sequence: TGTGCCAGCAGTTTTAGACAGAAAGAGACCCAGTACTTC. It translates to CASSFRQKETQYF.

The chain carries TRBV3-1 and TRBJ2-4; D is possibly TRBD2 (5 bases). V lost 9 bases to trimming and J lost 1 base, with 10 bases between them. This CDR3 spans 13 amino acids. Germline lookup yields CDR1 LGHDT and CDR2 YNNKEL (reference sequence). Here the CDR3 DNA reads TGTGCCAGTGAGGGCCCCGCCAAAAACATTCAGTACTTC. The encoded protein is CASEGPAKNIQYF.

This clonotype was detected only a few times. This chain joins TRBV20-1 and TRBJ2-1, with 9 bases lining up with TRBD2. The better agreement between TRBJ2-7 and the DNA end casts doubt on the J call. Germline CDR1 reads DFQATT; CDR2 reads SNEGSKA (reference sequence). CDR3 length: 14 residues. CDR3 in amino acids: CSALETSGYNEQYF. The CDR3 DNA is TGCAGTGCGCTGGAGACTAGCGGATACAATGAGCAGTACTTC.

The rearrangement joins TRBV6-2 or TRBV6-3 to TRBJ2-1, with 8 bases lining up with TRBD2. The ends lost 5 bases at V and 9 bases at J; junction bases unmatched: 15. The CDR3 length is 16 residues. Per the germline V gene, CDR1 is MNHEY and CDR2 is SVGEGT. CDR3 sequence (DNA): TGTGCCAGCAGTAACCGGCGGGAGGCCCGAGGCGGTGAGCAGTTCTTC. Amino acid sequence: CASSNRREARGGEQFF.

This clonotype was seen more than once but under ten times. The V gene is TRBV12-3 or TRBV12-4, the J gene TRBJ2-5; 12 positions agree with TRBD2. V was pared by 9 bases and J by 11 bases, with 13 bases of the junction left unmatched. CDR3 size: 14 residues. The CDR3 region has the DNA TGTGCCAGTAGTCCCGGGACTAGCGGGCAGCCTCAGTACTTC. It translates to CASSPGTSGQPQYF.

This chain joins TRBV5-1 and TRBJ2-2, with 7 positions matching TRBD2. The ends lost 7 bases at V and 3 bases at J; junction bases unmatched: 9. The CDR3 has 15 residues. Germline assignment: CDR1 SGHRS and CDR2 YFSETQ. This chain's CDR3 is CASREGRGDTGELFF. For the CDR3, the DNA is TGCGCCAGCCGGGAAGGACGGGGGGACACCGGGGAGCTGTTTTTT.

This clonotype was seen ten or more times. This chain connects TRBV6-6 to TRBJ1-1; D unresolved. The CDR3 sequence is 13 residues long. Trimming cost V 7 bases and J 1 base, with 10 bases left between them. The germline CDR1 and CDR2 sequences are MNHNY and SVGAGI (reference sequence). Here the CDR3 DNA reads TGTGCCAGCACCGGAACAGCGAACACTGAAGCTTTCTTT. It specifies CASTGTANTEAFF.

A remark on this clonotype: A single base separates this from a much larger clone, so it may be a read error. The chain is built from TRBV12-3 or TRBV12-4 and TRBJ2-5, with a weak D call TRBD1 (6 bases). The DNA end is more similar to TRBJ2-7, so the J call may be wrong. The CDR3 is 14 amino acids. CDR3 region: CTSSTRDKLYEQYF. The DNA of the CDR3 is TGTACCAGCAGTACCCGGGACAAACTATACGAGCAGTACTTC.

This clonotype was found a few times. An end of the junction does not agree with germline; a read error may underlie this. This chain joins TRBV25-1 and TRBJ1-1, with 10 bases fitting TRBD1. The CDR3 consists of 14 residues. Germline-derived CDR1 and CDR2 are MGHDK and SYGVNS. The CDR3 sequence is CVSRDRGRWTEAFF. Written as DNA, the CDR3 is TGTGTCAGCCGAGACAGGGGGCGATGGACTGAAGCTTTCTTT. Full variable domain (rest looked up from reference TRBV25-1 and TRBJ1-1): EADIYQTPRYLVIGTGKKITLECSQTMGHDKMYWYQQDPGMELHLIHYSYGVNSTEKGDLSSESTVSRIRTEHFPLTLESARPSHTSQYLCVSRDRGRWTEAFFGQGTRLTVV.

The sample holds one count of this clonotype. This chain joins TRBV7-9 and TRBJ2-2; D remains unclear. This CDR3 is 14 amino acids long. The germline V and J ends were trimmed by 5 bases and 0 bases, with 7 bases remaining between them. CDR1 is SEHNR and CDR2 is FQNEAQ in the germline V gene (reference sequence). The CDR3 loop is CASSHDSNTGELFF. For the CDR3, the DNA is TGTGCCAGCAGCCATGACTCGAACACCGGGGAGCTGTTTTTT.

This clonotype was observed many times. This may be a read error: a much more frequent sequence differs by one nucleotide. This chain links TRBV10-3 with TRBJ2-1; D is uncertain. Trimming shortened V by 4 bases and J by 8 bases, and 12 bases separated the two germline ends. The length of the CDR3 is 13 residues. Germline lookup yields CDR1 ENHRY and CDR2 SYGVKD. CDR3 coding DNA: TGTGCCATCAGTGCTACATGGTCGGATGAGCAGTTCTTC. This codes for CAISATWSDEQFF.

The chain links TRBV7-9 to TRBJ1-5; D perhaps matches TRBD1 (5 bases). Germline assignment: CDR1 SEHNR and CDR2 FQNEAQ (reference sequence). This CDR3 comprises 14 residues. Trimming shortened V by 6 bases and J by 3 bases, and 12 bases separated the two germline ends. The CDR3 DNA sequence: TGTGCCAGCAGTCGCGACAGTAACAATCAGCCCCAGCATTTT. Translating it yields CASSRDSNNQPQHF. Looking up the rest from reference TRBV7-9 and TRBJ1-5 gives the full variable domain: DTGVSQNPRHKITKRGQNVTFRCDPISEHNRLYWYRQTLGQGPEFLTYFQNEAQLEKSRLLSDRFSAERPKGSFSTLEIQRTEQGDSAMYLCASSRDSNNQPQHFGDGTRLSIL.

This clonotype was counted many times. The rearrangement joins TRBV5-5 to TRBJ2-1; 11 nucleotides line up with TRBD1. The CDR3 runs to 14 residues. Germline V gives CDR1 SGHKS, CDR2 YYEKEE (reference sequence). Trimming at V came to 6 bases and at J to 5 bases, leaving 4 bases not matched to a gene. As DNA, the CDR3 is TGTGCCAGCAAACCGGGACAGGGGGACAATGAGCAGTTCTTC. It specifies CASKPGQGDNEQFF. Full variable domain (outside the CDR3, taken from reference TRBV5-5 and TRBJ2-1): DAGVTQSPTHLIKTRGQQVTLRCSPISGHKSVSWYQQVLGQGPQFIFQYYEKEERGRGNFPDRFSARQFPNYSSELNVNALLLGDSALYLCASKPGQGDNEQFFGPGTRLTVL.

The chain combines TRBV11-2 with TRBJ2-5; D is unclear. The CDR3 runs 11 residues. CDR1 is SGHAT, CDR2 FQNNGV, per germline. Trimming removed 8 bases from V and 5 bases from J, with 9 bases in between. CDR3 loop: CASGKLETQYF. The CDR3 DNA sequence: TGTGCCAGCGGTAAACTCGAGACCCAGTACTTC. The full variable domain, rest sourced from reference TRBV11-2 and TRBJ2-5, is EAGVAQSPRYKIIEKRQSVAFWCNPISGHATLYWYQQILGQGPKLLIQFQNNGVVDDSQLPKDRFSAERLKGVDSTLKIQPAKLEDSAVYLCASGKLETQYFGPGTRLLVL.

This clonotype was recorded a few times. This chain connects TRBV5-4 to TRBJ2-1; D unresolved. V lost 0 bases and J 1 base, leaving 11 bases between the germline ends. This CDR3 comprises 16 residues. The germline gives CDR1 SGHNT, CDR2 YYREEE (reference sequence). CDR3 sequence: CASSLEVLGSYNEQFF. In DNA form, the CDR3 reads TGTGCCAGCAGCTTGGAGGTACTGGGATCCTACAATGAGCAGTTCTTC.

This clonotype has a handful of counts. J is TRBJ2-4 and V is TRBV10-2; no clear D. The CDR3 totals 15 residues. The germline V gene encodes CDR1 WSHSY and CDR2 SAAADI. V gave up 6 bases and J gave up 13 bases, with 25 bases separating them. CDR3 region: CASSSEQPLYNEQYF. CDR3 bases: TGCGCCAGCAGCTCGGAGCAACCCCTCTACAATGAGCAGTACTTC.

The DNA for the CDR3 is TGTGCCAGCAGCTTAGACAGGGGGGCGAAGACCCAGTACTTC. The encoded protein is CASSLDRGAKTQYF. The chain couples TRBV7-2 to TRBJ2-5, with 8 bases identical to TRBD1. The ends lost 1 base at V and 6 bases at J; junction bases unmatched: 4. The CDR3 has 14 residues. The germline V gene has CDR1 SGHTA and CDR2 FQGNSA.

The V call is TRBV7-9, the J call TRBJ2-3; no clear D gene. Trimming left V 1 base short and J 7 bases short, with 9 bases between. In germline, CDR1 is SEHNR, CDR2 FQNEAQ (reference sequence). The CDR3 loop spans 13 amino acids. Here the CDR3 reads CASSLVLQNTQYF. The CDR3 DNA reads as TGTGCCAGCAGCTTAGTACTCCAGAATACGCAGTATTTT.

This clonotype occurred a few times. CDR3 region: CSARVTGLAGTDTQYF. Here the CDR3 DNA reads TGCAGTGCTAGAGTAACGGGACTAGCGGGTACAGATACGCAGTATTTT. J is TRBJ2-3 and V is TRBV20-1, with 12 bases aligning to TRBD2. V gave up 1 base and J gave up 3 bases; unmatched junction bases: 5. The CDR3 contains 16 residues. Germline V lookup: CDR1 DFQATT, CDR2 SNEGSKA (reference sequence).

This clonotype was observed a handful of times. The gene calls are TRBV5-1 and TRBJ1-1; tentative D call: TRBD1 (6 bases). CDR3 length equals 17 residues. From germline, CDR1 is SGHRS and CDR2 YFSETQ. The V end lost 1 base, the J end lost 0 bases, and 16 bases lay between the germline ends. CDR3: CASSLRAGAGMNTEAFF. CDR3 DNA sequence: TGCGCCAGCAGCTTGAGGGCAGGGGCCGGGATGAACACTGAAGCTTTCTTT.

This clonotype was found a few times. The CDR3: CASSGVTPGFEQYF. In DNA form, the CDR3 reads TGCGCCAGCAGCGGAGTCACTCCTGGTTTCGAGCAGTACTTC. The chain is built from TRBV5-1 and TRBJ2-7; unclear D gene. CDR1 and CDR2 (germline): SGHRS, YFSETQ. CDR3 length: 14 amino acids. Trimming cost V 4 bases and J 6 bases, with 17 bases left between them.

This rearrangement joins TRBV11-3 to TRBJ2-2, with 15 bases matching TRBD2. Germline V gene lookup returns CDR1 SGHNT and CDR2 YENEEA. Trimming removed 4 bases from V and 5 bases from J; junction bases left unmatched: 5. The CDR3 length is 17 residues. The CDR3 here is CASSSGLAGGGTGELFF. CDR3 nucleotides: TGTGCCAGCAGCTCGGGACTAGCGGGAGGAGGAACCGGGGAGCTGTTTTTT.

This clonotype came up once. This rearrangement joins TRBV20-1 to TRBJ1-1; D is uncertain. The germline V and J ends were trimmed by 1 base and 3 bases, with 9 bases remaining between them. The CDR3 runs to 13 residues. Germline V lookup: CDR1 DFQATT, CDR2 SNEGSKA (reference sequence). The CDR3 nucleotides are TGCAGTGCTAGAGGGTACAGCCACACTGAAGCTTTCTTT. It translates to CSARGYSHTEAFF.

This clonotype was detected only a few times. The chain uses TRBV10-2 and TRBJ2-1, with 11 nucleotides matching TRBD2. The CDR3 has 14 amino acids. The V gene end was trimmed by 11 bases and the J gene end by 9 bases; junction bases not matched to a gene: 12. CDR1 WSHSY and CDR2 SAAADI come from the germline V gene. CDR3 region: CAGATSGAASEQFF. The CDR3, as DNA: TGCGCCGGCGCGACTAGCGGGGCAGCCTCTGAGCAGTTCTTC.

On this clonotype itself: A much larger clone sits a single nucleotide away, making a read error possible. This sequence joins TRBV20-1 and TRBJ2-1; 11 bases are a match to TRBD2. Judging by the DNA end, TRBJ2-7 fits better; the J call may be wrong. From germline, CDR1 is DFQATT and CDR2 SNEGSKA (reference sequence). The CDR3 totals 13 residues. In nucleotides, the CDR3 is TGCAGTGCCCAGGCTACTAGCGGGAGTGAGCAGTACTTC. Residues: CSAQATSGSEQYF.